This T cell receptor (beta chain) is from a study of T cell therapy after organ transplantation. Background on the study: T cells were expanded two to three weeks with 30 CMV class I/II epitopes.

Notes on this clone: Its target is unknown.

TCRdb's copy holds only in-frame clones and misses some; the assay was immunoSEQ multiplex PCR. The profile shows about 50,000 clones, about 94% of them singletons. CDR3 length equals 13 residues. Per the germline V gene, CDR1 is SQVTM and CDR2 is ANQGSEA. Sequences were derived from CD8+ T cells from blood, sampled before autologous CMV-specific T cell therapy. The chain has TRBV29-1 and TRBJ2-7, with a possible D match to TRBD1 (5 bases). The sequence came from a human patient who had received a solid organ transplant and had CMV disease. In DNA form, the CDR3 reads TGCAGTCATGGCAGGGCAGTAGACTACGAGCAGTACTTC. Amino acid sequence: CSHGRAVDYEQYF.